One and the same sample provided the 8 T cell receptor beta chains below, sequenced in a study of T cell repertoires in cytomegalovirus infection. These receptors are not linked to any known antigen. MiXCR, run by TCRdb on the reads, gives a single entry per CDR3 protein. Of about 740,000 distinct CDR3 sequences detected, approximately 33% appear once; the ten largest clones hold 18%. The sample consisted of cultured PBMCs, taken from culture after CMV antigen stimulation. Receptor source: a human donor in good health (CMV status not recorded). Some clones in this sample may be carry-over from other donors' samples.

This clonotype has a handful of counts. The V call is TRBV7-8, the J call TRBJ2-5; 8 nucleotides match TRBD2. Germline V gene lookup returns CDR1 SGHVS and CDR2 FQNEAQ. There are 15 residues in the CDR3. J lost 3 bases, V lost 5 bases, and 8 bases had no gene match. The CDR3 DNA reads as TGTGCCAGCAGCACCAGTCGGGGGGGCGAAGAGACCCAGTACTTC. Amino acids: CASSTSRGGEETQYF.

This chain uses TRBV2 with TRBJ1-5; TRBD1 is a possible D gene (6 bases). Germline CDR1 is SNHLY and CDR2 is FYNNEI. V shed 0 bases and J shed 7 bases, with 13 bases lying between them. There are 15 residues in the CDR3. Here the CDR3 reads CASSEAFKGDQPQHF. For the CDR3, the DNA is TGTGCCAGCAGTGAAGCGTTTAAGGGGGACCAGCCCCAGCATTTT.

This clonotype was observed at least ten times. The gene calls are TRBV7-9 and TRBJ2-1; 9 positions agree with TRBD1. The CDR3 extends over 15 amino acids. Germline trimming cut 4 bases from V and 4 bases from J; bases unmatched to any gene: 5. From germline, CDR1 is SEHNR and CDR2 FQNEAQ (reference sequence). CDR3 protein: CASSSRDRVYNEQFF. CDR3 nucleotide sequence: TGTGCCAGCAGCTCCCGGGACAGGGTTTACAATGAGCAGTTCTTC.

V gene TRBV20-1 combines with J gene TRBJ2-3, with D possibly being TRBD2 (6 bases). The CDR3 sequence is 15 residues long. Trimming shortened V by 0 bases and J by 1 base, and 11 bases separated the two germline ends. Germline assignment: CDR1 DFQATT and CDR2 SNEGSKA (reference sequence). The CDR3 bases are TGCAGTGCTAGAGATGTGGGGGAGGGCACAGATACGCAGTATTTT. It codes for CSARDVGEGTDTQYF.

This clonotype was observed a few times. Here the CDR3 DNA reads TGTGCCAGCAGCTTAGCTTCCGCGGGAGGGATCAATGAGCAGTTCTTC. Encoded protein: CASSLASAGGINEQFF. V gene TRBV7-6 combines with J gene TRBJ2-1, with 9 bases fitting TRBD2. After removal of 0 bases from V and 6 bases from J, the junction contained 6 bases not matched to a gene. Germline V gene data show CDR1 as SGHVS and CDR2 as FNYEAQ. This CDR3 region has 16 residues.

V usage is TRBV7-9 and J usage is TRBJ2-1; 7 bases are shared with TRBD2. The ends lost 5 bases at V and 10 bases at J; junction bases unmatched: 23. The CDR3 extends over 18 amino acids. CDR1 is SEHNR and CDR2 is FQNEAQ in the germline V gene (reference sequence). CDR3 sequence reads: CASSPLPPGLTPTWEQFF. The CDR3 DNA reads TGTGCCAGCAGCCCACTACCTCCGGGACTAACCCCTACATGGGAGCAGTTCTTC.

This clonotype was picked up a small number of times. The V call is TRBV6-1, the J call TRBJ1-5, with a tentative D call TRBD1 (5 bases). The V end was cut by 6 bases, the J end by 5 bases, with 8 bases between. The CDR3 extends over 12 amino acids. The germline gives CDR1 MNHNS, CDR2 SASEGT. CDR3 residues: CASRVTDQPQHF. The CDR3 nucleotides read TGTGCCAGCAGAGTGACAGATCAGCCCCAGCATTTT.

In its sample, this clonotype was seen many times. The chain links TRBV7-2 to TRBJ2-5; D gene uncertain. Germline CDR1 is SGHTA and CDR2 is FQGNSA. The CDR3 is made up of 13 amino acids. Trimming pared 0 bases from V and 5 bases from J, leaving 7 bases between. The CDR3 nucleotides read TGTGCCAGCAGCTTAGCGTTTTTGGAGACCCAGTACTTC. Its translation is CASSLAFLETQYF.